This paragraph covers one T cell receptor beta chain sequence. Its antigen target is currently unknown. The record has no base qualities; no much larger clone is one base away. The library was built by means of the immunoSEQ multiplex PCR assay. The multiplex PCR relied on a mix of 60 forward primers for TCR Vbeta segments and 13 reverse primers for TCR Jbeta segments. A multiplex PCR assay on genomic DNA amplified the CDR3 region of rearranged TCR beta genes. On the Illumina HiSeq System, the amplified TCR beta libraries were sequenced as 87-base-pair reads. In the original analysis: Across the 500 to 750 repertoires, a later analysis counted tens of millions of unique TCR beta chains, approximately 10 million of which were shared by at least two donors. A nearest-neighbor algorithm error-corrected the raw reads and collapsed the reads into unique sequences, merging closely related sequences to remove PCR and sequencing errors. V, D and J gene segments were assigned by aligning CDR3 sequences to IMGT reference sequences. For a sequence to be retained, a match of at least six nucleotides was required to both a V gene segment and a J gene segment. A rearrangement was called productive if the CDR3 had no stop codons and remained in frame with V and J, and every other rearrangement was called non-productive. Following IMGT convention, CDR3 was defined as the stretch from the second conserved V-encoded cysteine up to the conserved J-encoded phenylalanine. The earlier analysis of about 560 of the donors excluded any sequence lacking an unambiguous match to a single V gene segment. An earlier analysis of over 450 of the donors classified V segments as functional when productive rearrangements were above 56.7% and as segregating when the standard deviation between donors was above 5%. A statistical classification framework was built to diagnose cytomegalovirus status from the catalog of TCR beta chain sequences. In a later analysis, V and J genes were assigned by comparing TCR nucleotide sequences against IMGT/GENE-DB human TR gene sequences. Using the TCRdist pipeline, a later analysis assigned CDR3 sequences along with most-parsimonious VDJ recombination scenarios. A later analysis defined each TCR beta chain by its CDR3 amino acid sequence plus V-gene family, and excluded reads lacking a unique V-gene family. As a way to deal with suspected cross-contamination and a sequencing artifact, a later analysis dropped nearly 600 nucleotide sequences that were highly shared and had low generation probability. For each public chain, a later analysis derived a clonal expansion index from normalized ranks of inferred template counts within each repertoire. In a later analysis, generation probabilities were computed using a VDJ recombination model fitted to out-of-frame rearrangements, and the results were checked against IGoR. Hypergeometric tests were used in a later analysis to score TCR-TCR, TCR-HLA and TCR-CMV co-occurrence, with a repertoire-size bias correction applied to the TCR pairs. To estimate false discovery rates, a later analysis permuted the HLA or CMV assignments 20 times. In a later analysis, co-occurring TCRs were grouped using DBSCAN, with TCRdist sequence similarity added in when clustering inside HLA-allele-positive subsets. Repertoires with fewer than 30,000 or more than 120,000 public chains, plus five repertoires with anomalous nucleotide sharing, were excluded from co-occurrence clustering. Entries here come from immuneACCESS through TCRdb and include only in-frame sequences with V and J called. Some clones fail to appear in such tables; in the studies checked, an unresolved V gene covers under half of the shortfall, and the cause of the remainder is unknown. D and trimming come from the DNA, and the V and J calls and clone size come from that table. This sample lists 150,000 to 200,000 clones; around 79% were detected once. Together, the top ten hold around 1.4% of the sample.

This record belongs to a study of cytomegalovirus exposure and HLA in healthy donors (TCRdb year 2017). At the level of the whole study: According to an earlier analysis of a few hundred of the donors, 200 million or so T cells yielded 117 million unique TCR beta sequences and about 300 Gb of sequence data. All discovery cohort repertoires had been generated on a single sequencing platform. The number of donors typed differed by locus, with roughly 629-640 for A, B, C, DRB1 and DQB1, over 500 for DQA1, some 570 for DPA1, and 450 to 480 for DPB1. The T cell repertoires of roughly 660 subjects were profiled by immunosequencing and related to cytomegalovirus serostatus. To study patterns of TCR occurrence, a later analysis re-analyzed previously published TCR beta repertoires from just over 650 donors and added high-resolution HLA genotyping. HLA typing covered class I and class II loci at four-digit resolution. Genome-wide SNP genotypes for about three fifths of the roughly 700 donors were used in a later genetic analysis, which treated that subset as a discovery cohort. Of the roughly 400 genotyped donors, about 80% fell in the genetic ancestry cluster associated with self-reported Caucasian donors. The study aimed to test whether signatures of past pathogen exposure could be identified by cataloging public T cell receptors. An early release covering about 600 HLA-typed donors comprised about 310 gigabases of sequencing data and around 85 million unique TCR sequences. Donor age, sex, ethnicity and CMV serostatus were compiled together with the repertoire data. On average, around 200,000 unique TCR beta nucleotide sequences were sequenced per donor among 350 to 400 genotyped donors of the cohort, with roughly 18% of those sequences being non-productive. High-throughput TCR immunosequencing, statistical association of individual TCRs with disease status, and machine learning were combined to predict cytomegalovirus infection status. A separate validation cohort of about 110 different subjects was used in addition to the roughly 670-subject first cohort. In the later analysis, no new phenotypic data were used to find candidate immune exposures; instead, reliance was placed on TCR beta sequences and their occurrence across donors. In an earlier analysis of over 550 of the donors, high-throughput TCR beta sequencing was used to judge whether each TCR beta V gene segment behaved as functional or pseudogenic. Four or five DR-DQ haplotypes were treated as single units for association and clustering because of strong linkage in the cohort.

In total, 600 or so healthy bone marrow donors made up the cohort. At the time of sampling, all cohort members were nominally healthy, though unrecorded immune exposures were likely present. The donor was CMV seronegative and belonged to the group of 320 or so seronegative cohort members. A peripheral blood sample was provided by each donor, and peripheral blood mononuclear cells were used for TCR beta sequencing. Genomic DNA extraction from the blood cell samples was performed with the Qiagen DNeasy Blood Extraction Kit. Taken from cysteine to phenylalanine, the CDR3 has 15 residues. CDR3 DNA only is kept here, 45 bases in frame from base 1. From a lookup of the germline V gene (reference sequence), CDR1 and CDR2 are MNHEY and SMNVEV. V was cut back by 2 bases and J by 6 bases, leaving a gap of 17 bases between them. The research as a whole found: Some IMGT-functional V segments, including TRBV6-2 and TRBV6-3, could not be told apart with the 87-base-pair reads, so those segments were excluded. The authors suggested that the approach could potentially be extended to other disease states and immunological phenotypes. Because HLA typing was unavailable for some donors at each locus, only the typed subset was used in association tests. When HLA alleles, especially DR and DQ, strongly co-occurred, TCR associations were difficult to assign to individual alleles. In the study, 150 to 200 TCR beta chains were listed as associated with cytomegalovirus. Presence/absence analyses assumed roughly uniform sequencing depth across donors, an assumption that may not hold. In a later analysis, TCR association rates were found to vary across HLA loci, with the most associated TCRs seen for DRB1 alleles and the fewest for HLA-C alleles. In both the original and validation cohorts, the classifier was reported to diagnose cytomegalovirus status with high specificity and sensitivity. Correlated functional status among segregating V segments might reflect linkage disequilibrium, but an unknown experimental factor could not be ruled out. In vitro tests confirmed that a few of the cytomegalovirus-associated TCR beta chains recognize cytomegalovirus antigens. A further reported finding was that TCR beta sequences accurately predicted the HLA-A and HLA-B alleles for most subjects in the first cohort. V-gene and J-gene trimming of TCR beta chains was associated with a missense DCLRE1C variant in a later genetic analysis, and the association was replicated in an independent cohort. An earlier analysis of around 600 of the donors showed that most TCR beta V segments appeared in productive rearrangements either about 87% or about 30% of the time, which broadly matched IMGT annotations. At a false discovery rate of 0.05, a later analysis linked 15,000 to 20,000 TCR beta sequences to specific HLA alleles. In a later analysis, HLA-associated TCR beta chains showed more clonal expansion and lower generation probabilities than non-associated chains that were equally common. The cohort was sequenced for TCR beta chains only, and without alpha or paired-chain data the features that could be detected were limited. Most TCR sequences were observed very rarely across donors, whereas some public TCRs were present in many individuals. The only immune exposure information available for the cohort was CMV serostatus. Compared with the 666-donor mean, donors in an Asian-associated ancestry cluster had fewer N-insertions in productive TCRs, according to a later genetic analysis. Because counts were too low, seventeen rarely observed V segments, including chromosome 9 orphons, were left out of the earlier analysis of some 600 of the donors. In a later analysis, most CMV-associated TCR beta chains were found to appear HLA-restricted, with HLA associations seemingly driven largely by CMV exposure. A later analysis reported that several top co-occurrence clusters appeared linked to parvovirus B19, influenza, CMV and Epstein-Barr virus. A cluster of highly shared sequence variants was judged likely to be a technical artifact of the sequencing pipeline.

The chain is encoded by TRBV27 joined to TRBJ2-7; the best D guess is TRBD1, with 6 bases matching. The material sequenced was PBMCs. The clonotype was recovered from a woman aged 45-59 years in good health and CMV-seronegative. The base sequence is TGTGCCAGCAGTTTAGTGGGCAGGGGCGTTAGCGAGCAGTACTTC. Its translation reads: CASSLVGRGVSEQYF.